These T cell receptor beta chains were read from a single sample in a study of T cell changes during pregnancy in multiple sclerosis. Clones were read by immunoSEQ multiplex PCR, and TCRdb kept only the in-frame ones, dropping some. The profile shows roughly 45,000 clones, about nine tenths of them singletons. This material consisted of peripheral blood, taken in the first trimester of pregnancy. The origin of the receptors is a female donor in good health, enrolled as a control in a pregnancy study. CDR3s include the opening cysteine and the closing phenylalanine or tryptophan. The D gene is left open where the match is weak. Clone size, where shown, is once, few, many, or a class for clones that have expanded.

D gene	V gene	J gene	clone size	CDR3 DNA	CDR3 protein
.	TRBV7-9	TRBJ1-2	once	TGTGCCAGCAGCGCAAGTAGGGGCTACTATGGCTACACCTTC	CASSASRGYYGYTF
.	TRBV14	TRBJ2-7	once	TGTGCCAGCAGCCAAGATCTGGGAGCTAGCTCCTACGAGCAGTACTTC	CASSQDLGASSYEQYF
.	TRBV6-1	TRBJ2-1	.	TGTGCCAGCAGTGAAGCACCCGTAACTACAGGGTACAATGAGCAGTTCTTC	CASSEAPVTTGYNEQFF
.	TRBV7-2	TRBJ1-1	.	TGTGCCAGCAGCTTAGCTCAACGGACTAACACTGAAGCTTTCTTT	CASSLAQRTNTEAFF
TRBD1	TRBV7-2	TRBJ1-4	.	TGTGCCAGCAGCTTCGATCCAGGGGGCGGAAATGAAAAACTGTTTTTT	CASSFDPGGGNEKLFF
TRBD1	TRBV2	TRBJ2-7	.	TGTGCCAGCAGCCAGGGACAGGGGGGTTTATACGAGCAGTACTTC	CASSQGQGGLYEQYF
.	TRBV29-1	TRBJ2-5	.	TGCAGCGTTTTAAATAAGACCCAGTACTTC	CSVLNKTQYF
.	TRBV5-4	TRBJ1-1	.	TGTGCCAGCAGCTTGGGAATTGTATGGACACACCGAACTATGAACACTGAAGCTTTCTTT	CASSLGIVWTHRTMNTEAFF
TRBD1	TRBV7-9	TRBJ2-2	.	TGTGCCAGCAGCCCGGGACAGGGCACCGGGGAGCTGTTTTTT	CASSPGQGTGELFF
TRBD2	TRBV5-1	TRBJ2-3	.	TGCGCCAGCACCGAGAGCGGGGGGGCGGCAGATACGCAGTATTTT	CASTESGGAADTQYF
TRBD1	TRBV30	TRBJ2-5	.	TGTGCCTGGGGCAAGACAGGGGGCGCGGGAGAGACCCAGTACTTC	CAWGKTGGAGETQYF
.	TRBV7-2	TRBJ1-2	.	TGTGCCAGCAGCTTAGACCCGGGACAACCCTATGGCTACACCTTC	CASSLDPGQPYGYTF
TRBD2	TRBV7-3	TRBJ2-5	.	TGTGCCAGCAGCCCGGGGGTGGGAGGGAAAGAGACCCAGTACTTC	CASSPGVGGKETQYF
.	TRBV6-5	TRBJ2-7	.	TGTGCCAGCAGGACAGACTACGAGCAGTACTTC	CASRTDYEQYF
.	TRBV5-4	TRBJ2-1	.	TGTGCCAGCAGCTTGGGGGCGGGAACCTACAATGAGCAGTTCTTC	CASSLGAGTYNEQFF
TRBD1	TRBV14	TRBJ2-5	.	TGTGCCAGCAGCCTAGGGGGCGCCGGGACCCAGTACTTC	CASSLGGAGTQYF
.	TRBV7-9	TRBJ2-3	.	TGTGCCAGCAGCCCGGAGGCCACAGATACGCAGTATTTT	CASSPEATDTQYF
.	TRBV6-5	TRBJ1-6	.	TGTGCCAGCAGCCCAGCTGGAGTTAATAATTCACCCCTCCACTTT	CASSPAGVNNSPLHF
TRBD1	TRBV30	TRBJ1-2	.	TGTGCCTGGGGACAGGGAAGTGGCTACACCTTC	CAWGQGSGYTF
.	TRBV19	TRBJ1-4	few	TGTGCCAGTAGTGATCGCACTGGGGGCGAAAAACTGTTTTTT	CASSDRTGGEKLFF
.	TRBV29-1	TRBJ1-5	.	TGCAGCGTGGGGGGAGGTGGCAGCAATCAGCCCCAGCATTTT	CSVGGGGSNQPQHF
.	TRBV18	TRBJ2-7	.	TGTGCCAGCTCAGAGAGTGGGGGCGCGACCGAGCAGTACTTC	CASSESGGATEQYF
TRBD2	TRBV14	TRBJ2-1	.	TGTGCCAGCAGCCAAGATTGGTCCGGGACTAGCGGGAAATCCCGCAATGAGCAGTTCTTC	CASSQDWSGTSGKSRNEQFF
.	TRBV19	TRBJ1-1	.	TGTGCCAGTAGTATGTTTGGGGGCTCAGCTTTCTTT	CASSMFGGSAFF
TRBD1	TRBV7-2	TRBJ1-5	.	TGTGCCAGCAGCTTAGGACAGGGGGAGATAAGCAATCAGCCCCAGCATTTT	CASSLGQGEISNQPQHF
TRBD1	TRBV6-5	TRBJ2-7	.	TGTGCCAGCAGGCCCGGACAGGGAAACAACTACGAGCAGTACTTC	CASRPGQGNNYEQYF
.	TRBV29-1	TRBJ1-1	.	TGCAGCGCCAGCCCGGGAACCCGGGAGGTGAACACTGAAGCTTTCTTT	CSASPGTREVNTEAFF
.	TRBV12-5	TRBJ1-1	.	TGTGCTAGTGGTTTTGAGTATCACACTGAAGCTTTCTTT	CASGFEYHTEAFF
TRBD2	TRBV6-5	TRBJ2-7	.	TGTGCCAGCAGTCCCTTAGCGGGGGGTTCCTACGAGCAGTACTTC	CASSPLAGGSYEQYF
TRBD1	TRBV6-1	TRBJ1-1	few	TGTGCCAGCAGTGAACCGACAGGGGGCACTGAAGCTTTCTTT	CASSEPTGGTEAFF
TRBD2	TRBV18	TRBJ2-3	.	TGTGCCAGCTCACAAGCGGGAGGTGATGATACGCAGTATTTT	CASSQAGGDDTQYF
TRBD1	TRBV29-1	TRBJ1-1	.	TGCAGCGTGCCGGGACAGGGGGCCGGGACTGAAGCTTTCTTT	CSVPGQGAGTEAFF
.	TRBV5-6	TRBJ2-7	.	TGTGCCAGCAGCCCCTCGATTGGGAGACTCTACGAGCAGTACTTC	CASSPSIGRLYEQYF
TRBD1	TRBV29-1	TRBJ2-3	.	TGCAGCGTTGAGTACAGGGGCGCAGATACGCAGTATTTT	CSVEYRGADTQYF
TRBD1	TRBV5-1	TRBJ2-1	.	TGCGCCAGCAGCTTCATCAGGGAAGGGGGCGGTGAGCAGTTCTTC	CASSFIREGGGEQFF
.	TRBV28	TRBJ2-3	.	TGTGCCAGCAGTTTACAACAGGGAACGGCAGATACGCAGTATTTT	CASSLQQGTADTQYF